The rows below give T cell receptor beta chains drawn from one sample of a study of blood T cell repertoires in COVID-19. Using immunoSEQ multiplex PCR, the repertoire was profiled, and TCRdb retains in-frame clones only, with some absent. Of around 200,000 clones in the sample, over 70% are singletons; the top ten hold 2.5% to 3.5%. The specimen sequenced was peripheral blood. Source of these receptors: a man aged 50 to 59 with active or convalescent COVID-19. The CDR3 runs from the conserved cysteine through the conserved F or W. Each record gives: clone size, J gene, D gene, V gene, CDR3 DNA, CDR3 protein. D genes are given only for firm matches. Clone size, where shown, is once, few, many, or a class for clones that have expanded.

clone size: NA
J gene: TRBJ2-3
D gene: TRBD2
V gene: TRBV25-1
CDR3 DNA: TGTGCCAGCAGGGTAGCGGGGGGGCCTACAGATACGCAGTATTTT
CDR3 protein: CASRVAGGPTDTQYF

clone size: NA
J gene: TRBJ1-5
D gene: TRBD1
V gene: TRBV30
CDR3 DNA: TGTGCCTGGAGCTCGGGACAGAATCAGCCCCAGCATTTT
CDR3 protein: CAWSSGQNQPQHF

clone size: NA
J gene: TRBJ1-3
D gene: NA
V gene: TRBV6-5
CDR3 DNA: TGTGCCAGCAGCTGGTCGAGAACCGGAAACACCATATATTTT
CDR3 protein: CASSWSRTGNTIYF

clone size: NA
J gene: TRBJ2-1
D gene: TRBD2
V gene: TRBV6-6
CDR3 DNA: TGTGCCAGCACCCAAAGGACTAGCTTAAAGAATGAGCAGTTCTTC
CDR3 protein: CASTQRTSLKNEQFF

clone size: NA
J gene: TRBJ2-2
D gene: NA
V gene: TRBV7-9
CDR3 DNA: TGTGCCAGCAGTTACAGGGAGAACACCGGGGAGCTGTTTTTT
CDR3 protein: CASSYRENTGELFF

clone size: once
J gene: TRBJ2-2
D gene: TRBD2
V gene: TRBV19
CDR3 DNA: TGTGCCACCACCGGGACTAGCGGGCGAAACACCGGGGAGCTGTTTTTT
CDR3 protein: CATTGTSGRNTGELFF

clone size: once
J gene: TRBJ1-6
D gene: NA
V gene: TRBV6-5
CDR3 DNA: TGTGCCAGCAGCCCAATGGGGCAGGGCGGATCACCCCTCCACTTT
CDR3 protein: CASSPMGQGGSPLHF

clone size: NA
J gene: TRBJ2-2
D gene: TRBD1
V gene: TRBV5-1
CDR3 DNA: TGCGCCAGCAGCTTGGAGGCCACAGGGGCCGGGGAGCTGTTTTTT
CDR3 protein: CASSLEATGAGELFF

clone size: NA
J gene: TRBJ2-6
D gene: NA
V gene: TRBV10-3
CDR3 DNA: TGTGCCATCAGTGAGTCAGTGGGCGCCGGGGCCAACGTCCTGACTTTC
CDR3 protein: CAISESVGAGANVLTF

clone size: NA
J gene: TRBJ2-2
D gene: TRBD1
V gene: TRBV14
CDR3 DNA: TGTGCCAGCAGCAAATACAGGGGATCGAACACCGGGGAGCTGTTTTTT
CDR3 protein: CASSKYRGSNTGELFF

clone size: NA
J gene: TRBJ2-7
D gene: NA
V gene: TRBV3-1/TRBV3-2
CDR3 DNA: TGTGCCAGCAGCCAACAGGGCAGACCCTACGAGCAGTACTTC
CDR3 protein: CASSQQGRPYEQYF

clone size: NA
J gene: TRBJ1-5
D gene: TRBD1
V gene: TRBV24-1
CDR3 DNA: TGTGCCACCAGTGACCACCGGACAGGGAGCAATCAGCCCCAGCATTTT
CDR3 protein: CATSDHRTGSNQPQHF

clone size: few
J gene: TRBJ1-1
D gene: TRBD1
V gene: TRBV4-1
CDR3 DNA: TGCGCCAGCAGCCGGGACAGGTGGAACACTGAAGCTTTCTTT
CDR3 protein: CASSRDRWNTEAFF

clone size: NA
J gene: TRBJ2-3
D gene: NA
V gene: TRBV5-5
CDR3 DNA: TGTGCCAGCAGCTACACCGGGTCCCTCACAGATACGCAGTATTTT
CDR3 protein: CASSYTGSLTDTQYF

clone size: NA
J gene: TRBJ2-7
D gene: TRBD2
V gene: TRBV7-2
CDR3 DNA: TGTGCCAGCAGCTACCGGAGCGGGACCACCTACGAGCAGTACTTC
CDR3 protein: CASSYRSGTTYEQYF

clone size: NA
J gene: TRBJ1-2
D gene: TRBD1
V gene: TRBV3-1/TRBV3-2
CDR3 DNA: TGTGCCAGCAGCAGGGACAGACTCTATGGCTACACCTTC
CDR3 protein: CASSRDRLYGYTF

clone size: NA
J gene: TRBJ2-3
D gene: TRBD2
V gene: TRBV5-1
CDR3 DNA: TGCGCCAGCCGGACTAGCGGGAGGAATACGCAGTATTTT
CDR3 protein: CASRTSGRNTQYF

clone size: NA
J gene: TRBJ2-2
D gene: NA
V gene: TRBV6-5
CDR3 DNA: TGTGCCAGCAGTTACGGGGACTTCGGGACCGGGGAGCTGTTTTTT
CDR3 protein: CASSYGDFGTGELFF

clone size: few
J gene: TRBJ2-5
D gene: NA
V gene: TRBV2
CDR3 DNA: TGTGCCAGCAGTGATTCCTCTCAAGAGACCCAGTACTTC
CDR3 protein: CASSDSSQETQYF

clone size: NA
J gene: TRBJ2-7
D gene: NA
V gene: TRBV28
CDR3 DNA: TGTGCCAGCCGGGACTCATACGAGCAGTACTTC
CDR3 protein: CASRDSYEQYF

clone size: NA
J gene: TRBJ1-3
D gene: NA
V gene: TRBV5-8
CDR3 DNA: TGTGCCAGCAGCTCGGATATTAAGACATCACCGCCTGGAAACACCATATATTTT
CDR3 protein: CASSSDIKTSPPGNTIYF

clone size: NA
J gene: TRBJ2-7
D gene: NA
V gene: TRBV20-1
CDR3 DNA: TGCAGTGCTAGTGGTATAGCGCCCTACGAGCAGTACTTC
CDR3 protein: CSASGIAPYEQYF

clone size: NA
J gene: TRBJ2-7
D gene: TRBD1
V gene: TRBV19
CDR3 DNA: TGTGCCAGTAGTCGGACAGGGGGTTTCTACGAGCAGTACTTC
CDR3 protein: CASSRTGGFYEQYF

clone size: NA
J gene: TRBJ2-5
D gene: NA
V gene: TRBV7-9
CDR3 DNA: TGTGCCAGCAGCCTCCTGACACCTGCGGAGACCCAGTACTTC
CDR3 protein: CASSLLTPAETQYF

clone size: NA
J gene: TRBJ2-1
D gene: NA
V gene: TRBV10-3
CDR3 DNA: TGTGCCACCCACGCAGGTCCCACAGAGAATGAGCAGTTCTTC
CDR3 protein: CATHAGPTENEQFF

clone size: NA
J gene: TRBJ2-3
D gene: TRBD1
V gene: TRBV6-6
CDR3 DNA: TGTGCCAGCAGTTACCTGGGGACAGGCGGGGATACGCAGTATTTT
CDR3 protein: CASSYLGTGGDTQYF

clone size: NA
J gene: TRBJ2-6
D gene: NA
V gene: TRBV13
CDR3 DNA: TGTGCCAGCAGCTTAGGATTAGGGGCTGGGGCCAACGTCCTGACTTTC
CDR3 protein: CASSLGLGAGANVLTF

clone size: NA
J gene: TRBJ2-7
D gene: NA
V gene: TRBV19
CDR3 DNA: TGTGCCGCTCGGGGAAAGTCAAGCCGCGAGCAGTACTTC
CDR3 protein: CAARGKSSREQYF

clone size: NA
J gene: TRBJ1-2
D gene: NA
V gene: TRBV11-2
CDR3 DNA: TGTGCCAGCAGCTTAAGGCAGGGGAACTATGGCTACACCTTC
CDR3 protein: CASSLRQGNYGYTF

clone size: NA
J gene: TRBJ2-5
D gene: TRBD2
V gene: TRBV18
CDR3 DNA: TGTGCCAGCTCACTCCCGGGACTAGCCCAAGAGACCCAGTACTTC
CDR3 protein: CASSLPGLAQETQYF

clone size: few
J gene: TRBJ2-7
D gene: NA
V gene: TRBV14
CDR3 DNA: TGTGCCAGCAGCCAACCAGTCCTGAACTTC
CDR3 protein: CASSQPVLNF

clone size: NA
J gene: TRBJ1-3
D gene: TRBD1
V gene: TRBV12-3/TRBV12-4
CDR3 DNA: TGTGCCAGCAGCGGACAGGGTTCCGCCATATATTTT
CDR3 protein: CASSGQGSAIYF

clone size: few
J gene: TRBJ1-5
D gene: NA
V gene: TRBV28
CDR3 DNA: TGTGCCAGCAACAGTGGTAGCAATCAGCCCCAGCATTTT
CDR3 protein: CASNSGSNQPQHF

clone size: NA
J gene: TRBJ1-1
D gene: TRBD1
V gene: TRBV6-5
CDR3 DNA: TGTGCCAGCAGTTTAAGACAGGGTTGGCAGGCTGAAGCTTTCTTT
CDR3 protein: CASSLRQGWQAEAFF

clone size: NA
J gene: TRBJ1-2
D gene: NA
V gene: TRBV7-2
CDR3 DNA: TGTGCCAGCAGCAAACAGGTTAACTATGGCTACACCTTC
CDR3 protein: CASSKQVNYGYTF

clone size: NA
J gene: TRBJ2-2
D gene: TRBD2
V gene: TRBV24-1
CDR3 DNA: TGTGCCACCAGTGGCCCGGGACTAGCGGTGAACACCGGGGAGCTGTTTTTT
CDR3 protein: CATSGPGLAVNTGELFF

clone size: NA
J gene: TRBJ2-3
D gene: TRBD2
V gene: TRBV20-1
CDR3 DNA: TGCAGTGCTAGTGGACTAGCGGGATCGGAAGATACGCAGTATTTT
CDR3 protein: CSASGLAGSEDTQYF

clone size: NA
J gene: TRBJ2-1
D gene: TRBD2
V gene: TRBV5-4
CDR3 DNA: TGTGCCAGCAGCCCGCAGCTAGCGGGGTACAATGAGCAGTTCTTC
CDR3 protein: CASSPQLAGYNEQFF